This entry is about one T cell receptor (beta chain). Antigen unknown. Primers: 52 TRBV forward and 13 TRBJ reverse. Assay used: immunoSEQ multiplex PCR; TCRdb lists only in-frame clones, some missing. The sample records approximately 5,400 clones, about 84% being singletons. Every patient with CD3G deficiency had evidence of autoimmunity. The source of the sample is a study of regulatory T cells. Overall study findings and caveats: Regulatory T cells showed the strongest V-J pair restriction and V/J gene skewing among patient repertoires. Shannon entropy was nonsignificantly lower in patient CD8+ T cells than control CD8+ cells.

V was clipped by 3 bases and J by 5 bases; unmatched bases: 6. This CDR3 is built from 15 residues. Germline CDR1 and CDR2: MDHEN and SYDVKM. The material sequenced was CD8+ T cells sorted from blood. The V call is TRBV28, the J call TRBJ1-1; 10 bases fit TRBD1. This TCR was sampled from a child between 5 and 17 years old with CD3G deficiency. For the CDR3, the DNA is TGTGCCAGCAGTTTGACAGGGGGCGGAGGAACTGAAGCTTTCTTT. Translating it yields CASSLTGGGGTEAFF.